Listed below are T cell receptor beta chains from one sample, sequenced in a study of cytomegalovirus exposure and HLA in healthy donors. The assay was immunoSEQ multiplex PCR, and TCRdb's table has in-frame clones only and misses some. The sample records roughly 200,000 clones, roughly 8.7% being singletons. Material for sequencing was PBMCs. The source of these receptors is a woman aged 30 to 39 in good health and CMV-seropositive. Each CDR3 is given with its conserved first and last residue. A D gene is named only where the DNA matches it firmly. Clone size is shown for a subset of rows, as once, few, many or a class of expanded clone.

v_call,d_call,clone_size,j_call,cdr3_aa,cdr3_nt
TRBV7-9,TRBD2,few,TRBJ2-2,CASSLVGKKTSGYTGELFF,TGTGCCAGCAGCTTAGTCGGAAAGAAGACTAGCGGATACACCGGGGAGCTGTTTTTT
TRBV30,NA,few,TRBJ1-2,CARSLYGDGYTF,TGTGCCCGATCCCTGTACGGGGATGGCTACACCTTC
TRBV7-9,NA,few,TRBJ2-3,CASSLRRADTQYF,TGTGCCAGCAGCTTGAGGAGAGCGGATACGCAGTATTTT
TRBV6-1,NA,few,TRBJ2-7,CASGLPEQYF,TGTGCCAGCGGACTCCCGGAGCAGTACTTC
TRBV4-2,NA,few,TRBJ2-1,CASSQVGRGIYNEQFF,TGTGCCAGCAGCCAAGTCGGTCGCGGCATCTACAATGAGCAGTTCTTC
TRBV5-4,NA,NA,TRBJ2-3,CASSLSGGYTDTQYF,TGTGCCAGCAGCTTGTCGGGGGGCTACACAGATACGCAGTATTTT
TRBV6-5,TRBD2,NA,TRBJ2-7,CASSYSSGLAGYEQYF,TGTGCCAGCAGTTACTCTTCGGGACTAGCGGGCTACGAGCAGTACTTC
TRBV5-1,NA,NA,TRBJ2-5,CASSITPSVTKETQYF,TGCGCCAGCAGCATCACCCCTAGCGTGACAAAGGAGACCCAGTACTTC
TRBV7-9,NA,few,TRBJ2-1,CASSYVGVHEQFF,TGTGCCAGCAGTTATGTAGGGGTGCATGAGCAGTTCTTC
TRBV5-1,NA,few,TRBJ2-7,CASSGLLSYEQYF,TGCGCCAGCAGCGGACTGCTGAGCTACGAGCAGTACTTC
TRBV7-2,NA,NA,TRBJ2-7,CASSLPITGDTYEQYF,TGTGCCAGCAGCTTGCCCATAACAGGCGATACCTACGAGCAGTACTTC
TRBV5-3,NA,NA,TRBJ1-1,CARSSQVNTEAFF,TGTGCCAGAAGCTCACAGGTAAACACTGAAGCTTTCTTT
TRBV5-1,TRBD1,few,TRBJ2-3,CASSWAGQGTDTQYF,TGCGCCAGCAGCTGGGCGGGACAGGGCACAGATACGCAGTATTTT
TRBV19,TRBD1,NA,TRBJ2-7,CASRYLDRATHEQYF,TGTGCCAGTAGATACCTCGACAGGGCAACCCACGAGCAGTACTTC
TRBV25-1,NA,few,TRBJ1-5,CASSEGRGNQPQHF,TGTGCCAGCAGTGAAGGGAGAGGCAATCAGCCCCAGCATTTT
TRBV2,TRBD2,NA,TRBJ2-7,CASSRYVLAGGPSSYEQYF,TGTGCCAGCAGTCGCTACGTTCTAGCGGGAGGCCCGAGCTCCTACGAGCAGTACTTC
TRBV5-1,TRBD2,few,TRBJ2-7,CASSPSTSGMDEQYF,TGCGCCAGCAGCCCGTCGACTAGCGGGATGGATGAGCAGTACTTC
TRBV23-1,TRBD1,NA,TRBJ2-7,CASSHPDRVSREQYF,TGCGCCAGCAGTCATCCGGACAGGGTAAGTCGCGAGCAGTACTTC
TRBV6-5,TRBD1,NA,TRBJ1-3,CASSLTGRGGNTIYF,TGTGCCAGCAGTTTGACAGGGCGGGGAGGAAACACCATATATTTT
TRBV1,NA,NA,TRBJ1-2,CTSSPSDRDYGYTF,TGCACCAGCAGCCCCTCAGACAGGGACTATGGCTACACCTTC
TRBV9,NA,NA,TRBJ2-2,CASSPGTIDGELFF,TGTGCCAGCAGCCCCGGGACAATAGACGGGGAGCTGTTTTTT
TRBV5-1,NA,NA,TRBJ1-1,CASSSGNTEAFF,TGCGCCAGCAGCTCAGGGAACACTGAAGCTTTCTTT
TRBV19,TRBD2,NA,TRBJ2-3,CASSNQRGTDTQYF,TGTGCCAGTAGTAACCAGCGGGGGACAGATACGCAGTATTTT
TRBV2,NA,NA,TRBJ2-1,CASSRDEQFF,TGTGCCAGCAGTCGCGATGAGCAGTTCTTC
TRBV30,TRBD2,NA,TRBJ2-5,CALIAGWSQETQYF,TGTGCCTTGATAGCGGGATGGAGCCAAGAGACCCAGTACTTC
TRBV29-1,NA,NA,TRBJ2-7,CSVGQEGYEQYF,TGCAGCGTTGGACAAGAAGGATACGAGCAGTACTTC
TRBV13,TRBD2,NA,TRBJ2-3,CASSSVRTSENTDTQYF,TGTGCCAGCAGCTCCGTCCGGACTAGTGAGAACACAGATACGCAGTATTTT